The next 15 T cell receptor beta chains were all read from a single sample in a study of T cells in localized non-small cell lung cancer. Profiling relied on immunoSEQ multiplex PCR, and the TCRdb table lists in-frame clones only, not all of them. The sample has thousands of clones; 25% to 35% are singletons. The source material was normal lung tissue next to the tumor, sampled before any cancer treatment. Receptor source: a woman aged 35 to 70 with stage I lung adenocarcinoma.

The rearrangement uses TRBV6-8 and TRBJ2-7; 7 nucleotides align to TRBD1. Germline CDR1 reads MNHGY; CDR2 reads SAAAGT. The V gene end was trimmed by 6 bases and the J gene end by 5 bases; junction bases not matched to a gene: 22. This CDR3 is 18 amino acids long. The CDR3 reads CASSPRSWDSGGEDEQYF. CDR3 sequence (DNA): TGTGCCAGCAGCCCCCGATCTTGGGACAGTGGGGGCGAAGACGAGCAGTACTTC.

By proportion, this clone is medium-sized. The chain has TRBV6-8 and TRBJ1-1, with 9 bases aligning to TRBD1. With 3 bases clipped from V and 3 bases from J, the junction kept 14 bases outside the gene matches. CDR3 size: 18 residues. CDR1 is MNHGY and CDR2 is SAAAGT in the germline V gene. The CDR3 region has the DNA TGTGCCAGCAGTTATGTTCCGGGACAGGGTGGCCCCGACACTGAAGCTTTCTTT. Translating gives CASSYVPGQGGPDTEAFF.

The rearrangement uses TRBV14 and TRBJ2-1, with a possible D match to TRBD2 (5 bases). The CDR3 length is 14 residues. Trimming removed 1 base from V and 2 bases from J, with 6 bases in between. Germline values: CDR1 SGHDN, CDR2 FVKESK. CDR3 residues: CASSQGTAYNEQFF. In DNA, the CDR3 is TGTGCCAGCAGCCAAGGGACTGCCTACAATGAGCAGTTCTTC.

The V gene is TRBV6-8, the J gene TRBJ2-4, with D unresolved. The CDR3 runs 12 residues. Germline CDR1 reads MNHGY; CDR2 reads SAAAGT. V was shortened by 8 bases and J by 8 bases, with 13 bases between the two germline ends. The CDR3 reads CASRRVSDIQYF. The CDR3 DNA is TGTGCCAGCCGACGGGTCAGCGACATTCAGTACTTC.

J is TRBJ2-5 and V is TRBV30; no firm D call. V gave up 2 bases and J gave up 1 base, with 8 bases separating them. Germline values: CDR1 GTSNPN, CDR2 SVGIG (reference sequence). The CDR3 loop spans 13 amino acids. As DNA, the CDR3 is TGTGCCTGGAGTTCCAACCTCCAAGAGACCCAGTACTTC. This gives the protein CAWSSNLQETQYF.

This clone rates as medium-sized. V is TRBV28 and J is TRBJ1-4; no reliable D call. Germline-derived CDR1 and CDR2 are MDHEN and SYDVKM. CDR3 size: 12 residues. V was cut by 6 bases and J by 10 bases, with 12 bases left in between. CDR3 in amino acids: CASSPPRGKLFF. The CDR3 DNA sequence: TGTGCCAGCAGCCCTCCACGGGGAAAACTGTTTTTT. The full variable domain, with the rest looked up from reference TRBV28 and TRBJ1-4, is DVKVTQSSRYLVKRTGEKVFLECVQDMDHENMFWYRQDPGLGLRLIYFSYDVKMKEKGDIPEGYSVSREKKERFSLILESASTNQTSMYLCASSPPRGKLFFGSGTQLSVL.

The chain employs TRBV11-3 and TRBJ1-4, with D maybe TRBD1 (5 bases). Per the germline V gene, CDR1 is SGHNT and CDR2 is YENEEA. V was clipped by 2 bases and J by 6 bases, with 25 bases between them. The CDR3 consists of 19 residues. Here the CDR3 DNA reads TGTGCCAGCAGCTTATGGGAACAGGCCGAGGGGATCTTTGATGAAAAACTGTTTTTT. Encoded protein: CASSLWEQAEGIFDEKLFF.

The sample holds a few counts of this clone. V gene TRBV11-3 combines with J gene TRBJ2-7; the match to TRBD1 covers 8 bases. Germline V gene data show CDR1 as SGHNT and CDR2 as YENEEA. This CDR3 spans 15 amino acids. V trimming: 6 bases; J trimming: 1 base; junction bases outside the gene matches: 8. In DNA form, the CDR3 reads TGTGCCAGCAGGCCCGGGACAGGTGCTTCCTACGAGCAGTACTTC. Translation gives CASRPGTGASYEQYF.

This clone turned up a few times. The chain recombines TRBV11-3 with TRBJ2-1; the D is unclear. V lost 6 bases and J lost 10, with 19 bases in between. Germline V lookup: CDR1 SGHNT, CDR2 YENEEA. The CDR3 has 14 residues. CDR3 sequence (DNA): TGTGCCAGCAGTCTCGGCGGAGAAGACCCAGAGCAGTTCTTC. Amino acid sequence: CASSLGGEDPEQFF.

This clone was counted a single time. V is TRBV5-1 and J is TRBJ2-5; tentative D call: TRBD2 (6 bases). Trimming shortened V by 5 bases and J by 5 bases, and 16 bases separated the two germline ends. From germline, CDR1 is SGHRS and CDR2 YFSETQ. This CDR3 has 14 amino acids. The CDR3 is CASRLTGARETQYF. In DNA, the CDR3 is TGCGCCAGCAGGTTGACGGGAGCACGGGAGACCCAGTACTTC.

In this sample, this clone turned up a few times. This chain links TRBV1 with TRBJ2-2; the D call in the table, TRBD2, was not verified against the DNA. TRBV1 is shown as a pseudogene. This CDR3 is 18 amino acids long. The CDR3 reads CTSSWRLAGAADTGELFF. The CDR3 DNA reads as TGCACCAGCTCATGGCGCCTAGCGGGAGCGGCGGACACCGGGGAGCTGTTTTTT.

The rearrangement links TRBV18 to TRBJ2-1; 7 nucleotides agree with TRBD2. The CDR3 totals 16 residues. Germline CDR1 and CDR2: KGHSH and LQKENI. Trimming at V came to 1 base and at J to 1 base, leaving 4 bases not matched to a gene. The CDR3 loop is CASSPREAGSYNEQFF. In DNA form, the CDR3 reads TGTGCCAGCTCACCACGAGAAGCGGGATCCTACAATGAGCAGTTCTTC.

The gene calls are TRBV18 and TRBJ2-2; TRBD1 aligns across 10 bases. The CDR3 has 18 amino acids. The germline V gene encodes CDR1 KGHSH and CDR2 LQKENI. The ends lost 4 bases at V and 5 bases at J; junction bases unmatched: 13. The DNA of the CDR3 is TGTGCCAGCTCACTCAACCGGGACAGGGGAATTCGGACCGGGGAGCTGTTTTTT. It encodes CASSLNRDRGIRTGELFF.

This clone was observed a few times. J is TRBJ1-1 and V is TRBV6-7; D possibly corresponds to TRBD1 (5 bases). TRBV6-7 is sorted into the ORF group, with uncertain function. The CDR3 has 11 amino acids. Trimming took off 7 bases at V and 11 bases at J, with 14 bases between the two ends. CDR3 nucleotide sequence: TGTGCCAGCAATGGTGGCAGGGAGGCTTTCTTT. It encodes CASNGGREAFF.

The J gene is TRBJ2-7, the V gene TRBV2; D is possibly TRBD2 (5 bases). CDR3 length: 12 residues. V was pared by 5 bases and J by 1 base, with 6 bases between. Germline V gives CDR1 SNHLY, CDR2 FYNNEI. The CDR3 DNA reads TGTGCCAGCAGTCGGGATTCCTACGAGCAGTACTTC. It encodes CASSRDSYEQYF.